Presented here are 30 T cell receptor beta chains from one specimen sequenced in a study of T-cell reconstitution after alpha-beta-depleted transplantation in children. This sample's TCRbeta library carried unique molecular identifier barcodes. TCRdb re-derived calls from the PCR reads in MiXCR, one entry per CDR3 protein. This table has fewer than 550,000 distinct CDR3 sequences, about 11% appearing once. Material: PBMCs, obtained before TCRalphabeta/CD19-depleted stem cell transplant. All receptors derive from a child aged 2-15 years with inherited bone marrow failure, due to receive a stem cell transplant.

This clonotype was detected ten times or more. The chain couples TRBV27 to TRBJ2-6; 9 bases agree with TRBD1. Germline CDR1 is MNHEY and CDR2 is SMNVEV (reference sequence). This CDR3 is built from 17 residues. V dropped 3 bases and J dropped 2; count of bases not matched to a gene: 5. The CDR3: CASSLTGGKAGANVLTF. The CDR3 region has the DNA TGTGCCAGCAGTTTGACAGGGGGTAAGGCTGGGGCCAACGTCCTGACTTTC.

This clonotype was counted ten times or more. J is TRBJ2-5 and V is TRBV6-2 or TRBV6-3, with D possibly being TRBD2 (5 bases). The CDR3 loop spans 13 amino acids. CDR1 and CDR2 from the germline V gene are MNHEY and SVGEGT. V gave up 8 bases and J gave up 2 bases, with 12 bases separating them. The CDR3 bases are TGTGCCAGCCTGCGGGCCCGGCAAGAGACCCAGTACTTC. Encoded protein: CASLRARQETQYF.

There are a few counts of this clonotype. The V call is TRBV11-2, the J call TRBJ2-1, with D perhaps matching TRBD2 (6 bases). This CDR3 is 19 amino acids long. V was shortened by 4 bases and J by 4 bases, with 26 bases between the two germline ends. Germline V gene sequence: CDR1 SGHAT, CDR2 FQNNGV. In nucleotides, the CDR3 is TGTGCCAGCAGCTCCCGGGGTAGCGGATGGACCTCCGGTTACAATGAGCAGTTCTTC. It is translated as CASSSRGSGWTSGYNEQFF.

Notes on this clonotype: A much larger clone differs by one base, so this may be a read error. The chain carries TRBV2 and TRBJ2-5; 9 nucleotides align to TRBD1. V gave up 6 bases and J gave up 5 bases; unmatched junction bases: 1. Per the germline V gene, CDR1 is SNHLY and CDR2 is FYNNEI. The CDR3 runs to 12 residues. CDR3 sequence (DNA): TGTGCCAGCAGGGACAGGGGTGAGACCCAGTACTTC. Its protein product is CASRDRGETQYF. Together with reference TRBV2 and TRBJ2-5, the CDR3 gives the full variable domain: EPEVTQTPSHQVTQMGQEVILRCVPISNHLYFYWYRQILGQKVEFLVSFYNNEISEKSEIFDDQFSVERPDGSNFTLKIRSTKLEDSAMYFCASRDRGETQYFGPGTRLLVL.

V gene TRBV20-1 combines with J gene TRBJ2-3; D possibly matches TRBD1 or TRBD2 (6 bases each). CDR1 and CDR2 (germline): DFQATT, SNEGSKA (reference sequence). With 5 bases removed from V and 7 bases from J, the gap between germline ends came to 22 bases. The CDR3 loop spans 15 amino acids. The CDR3 region has the DNA TGCAGTGCTCGAAACTACGGGGGCACGGGATATACGCAGTATTTT. The encoded protein is CSARNYGGTGYTQYF.

This clonotype was counted ten times or more. This rearrangement joins TRBV29-1 to TRBJ2-7; TRBD1 agrees at 9 bases. This CDR3 has 13 residues. Unmatched junction bases numbered 7, after V lost 7 bases and J lost 3 bases. CDR1 and CDR2 (germline): SQVTM, ANQGSEA. CDR3 sequence reads: CSAGQGPIYEQYF. The CDR3 DNA is TGCAGCGCGGGACAGGGTCCCATCTACGAGCAGTACTTC.

In its sample, this clonotype was seen a few times. The CDR3 loop is CASSFSTRGTEAFF. In DNA, the CDR3 is TGTGCCAGCAGCTTCAGCACCCGAGGGACTGAAGCTTTCTTT. The chain has TRBV7-2 and TRBJ1-1; no definite D call. Germline V CDR1 and CDR2: SGHTA, FQGNSA. Trimming pared 3 bases from V and 5 bases from J, leaving 13 bases between. CDR3 length: 14 residues.

The V call is TRBV19, the J call TRBJ2-5; no firm D call. CDR1 LNHDA and CDR2 SQIVND come from the germline V gene (reference sequence). The CDR3 is 13 residues long. Trimming took 0 bases from V and 5 from J, leaving 7 bases between them. In nucleotides, the CDR3 is TGTGCCAGTAGTATAGATCTAGAGGAGACCCAGTACTTC. Translating it yields CASSIDLEETQYF. Combining the CDR3 with reference TRBV19 and TRBJ2-5 gives the whole variable domain DGGITQSPKYLFRKEGQNVTLSCEQNLNHDAMYWYRQDPGQGLRLIYYSQIVNDFQKGDIAEGYSVSREKKESFPLTVTSAQKNPTAFYLCASSIDLEETQYFGPGTRLLVL.

The sample holds many counts of this clonotype. The chain uses TRBV19 and TRBJ2-7; D ambiguous. Germline-derived CDR1 and CDR2 are LNHDA and SQIVND (reference sequence). There are 12 residues in the CDR3. Deletions cut 3 bases from V and 3 bases from J, with 6 bases between. The CDR3, as DNA: TGTGCCAGTAGTATTCCGAGCTACGAGCAGTACTTC. It encodes CASSIPSYEQYF.

This clonotype has just a few counts. The rearrangement uses TRBV12-3 or TRBV12-4 and TRBJ2-5; D is ambiguous. This CDR3 is built from 15 residues. The V and J ends lost 2 bases and 3 bases respectively, with 13 bases between them. The CDR3 DNA reads as TGTGCCAGCAGTTTATTAGGGCAGCTAGAAGAGACCCAGTACTTC. It encodes CASSLLGQLEETQYF.

This clonotype was recorded at least ten times. V gene TRBV27 combines with J gene TRBJ1-1; 8 nucleotides align to TRBD1. CDR3 length: 16 amino acids. Trimming removed 5 bases from V and 1 base from J; junction bases left unmatched: 9. Germline V gives CDR1 MNHEY, CDR2 SMNVEV (reference sequence). CDR3 bases: TGTGCCAGCAGTCCTCATTTGACAGGGGCGAACACTGAAGCTTTCTTT. It is translated as CASSPHLTGANTEAFF.

The chain couples TRBV6-2 or TRBV6-3 to TRBJ1-4; D is possibly TRBD1 (5 bases). V lost 0 bases, J lost 0 bases, and 20 bases lay in between. Germline assignment: CDR1 MNHEY and CDR2 SVGEGT. This CDR3 has 20 residues. CDR3 residues: CASSYSSRWTSFSTNEKLFF. The CDR3, as DNA: TGTGCCAGCAGTTACTCGAGCCGGTGGACATCCTTTTCAACTAATGAAAAACTGTTTTTT.

This clonotype was seen repeatedly, ten times or more. This chain links TRBV12-3 or TRBV12-4 with TRBJ2-7; TRBD2 is a possible D gene (6 bases). The CDR3 runs 14 residues. Trimming cost V 3 bases and J 4 bases, with 13 bases left between them. In nucleotides, the CDR3 is TGTGCCAGCAGTTTTCGGGACTTTGCATACGAGCAGTACTTC. Amino acids: CASSFRDFAYEQYF.

This clonotype was detected ten times or more. This chain connects TRBV20-1 to TRBJ2-7, with D tentatively TRBD2 (5 bases). The CDR3 has 14 residues. Between the trimmed V and J ends, which lost 1 base and 0 bases, there was a span of 10 bases. Per the germline V gene, CDR1 is DFQATT and CDR2 is SNEGSKA (reference sequence). The CDR3, as DNA: TGCAGTGCTAGAGGGACTTTAGCCTCCTACGAGCAGTACTTC. It translates to CSARGTLASYEQYF.

The sample holds many counts of this clonotype. The chain couples TRBV27 to TRBJ2-7; unclear D gene. The CDR3 is 14 residues long. V was shortened by 2 bases and J by 2 bases, with 10 bases between the two germline ends. The germline gives CDR1 MNHEY, CDR2 SMNVEV (reference sequence). The CDR3 is CASSLIANAYEQYF. For the CDR3, the DNA is TGTGCCAGCAGTTTAATAGCAAATGCCTACGAGCAGTACTTC.

This clonotype was detected many times. The V gene is TRBV20-1, the J gene TRBJ2-1; D is possibly TRBD2 (5 bases). V was shortened by 6 bases and J by 4 bases, with 19 bases between the two germline ends. Germline V gives CDR1 DFQATT, CDR2 SNEGSKA (reference sequence). This CDR3 region has 15 residues. The CDR3 bases are TGCAGTGCACAGAGAAGCGGATTTTTTTACAATGAGCAGTTCTTC. It yields the protein CSAQRSGFFYNEQFF.

This clonotype was counted many times. This CDR3 reads CSVEPTSRSDTF. CDR3 bases: TGCAGCGTTGAACCCACTTCCAGATCGGACACCTTC. The genes are TRBV29-1 and TRBJ1-2; D unclear. This CDR3 has 12 amino acids. In germline, CDR1 is SQVTM, CDR2 ANQGSEA. The V gene lost 2 bases and the J gene lost 12 bases, with 16 bases spanning the gap. Complete variable domain (other parts from reference TRBV29-1 and TRBJ1-2): SAVISQKPSRDICQRGTSLTIQCQVDSQVTMMFWYRQQPGQSLTLIATANQGSEATYESGFVIDKFPISRPNLTFSTLTVSNMSPEDSSIYLCSVEPTSRSDTFGSGTRLTVV.

In this sample, this clonotype turned up many times. V gene TRBV29-1 combines with J gene TRBJ2-3, with D maybe TRBD2 (5 bases). The germline gives CDR1 SQVTM, CDR2 ANQGSEA. The CDR3 covers 12 residues. Trimming cost V 5 bases and J 9 bases, with 15 bases left between them. CDR3 sequence reads: CSVSPGGDTQYF. The DNA for the CDR3 is TGCAGCGTTTCTCCAGGAGGTGACACGCAGTATTTT.

This clonotype appeared many times. This chain uses TRBV5-5 with TRBJ2-1; 15 bases align to TRBD2. The J segment lost 3 bases and the V segment lost 1 base, leaving 2 bases of the junction unmatched. Germline assignment: CDR1 SGHKS and CDR2 YYEKEE (reference sequence). The CDR3 totals 17 residues. CDR3 in amino acids: CASSLPGLAGGYNEQFF. For the CDR3, the DNA is TGTGCCAGCAGCTTGCCGGGACTAGCGGGAGGCTACAATGAGCAGTTCTTC.

This clonotype was counted ten times or more. The chain has TRBV20-1 and TRBJ2-5, with D perhaps matching TRBD2 (5 bases). V was shortened by 5 bases and J by 5 bases, with 15 bases between the two germline ends. The CDR3 has 13 residues. Germline V lookup: CDR1 DFQATT, CDR2 SNEGSKA (reference sequence). In nucleotides, the CDR3 is TGCAGTGCTTTCAACAGCCCGGGGGAGACCCAGTACTTC. It yields the protein CSAFNSPGETQYF.

The chain has TRBV7-2 and TRBJ1-6; the D gene is possibly TRBD1 (5 bases). V was trimmed by 8 bases and J by 7 bases, leaving 9 bases between them. Germline V gives CDR1 SGHTA, CDR2 FQGNSA. The CDR3 covers 12 residues. CDR3 coding DNA: TGTGCCAGCGGGGGGGGAAATTCACCCCTCCACTTT. As protein: CASGGGNSPLHF.

This clonotype has a count of ten or more. The chain couples TRBV4-2 to TRBJ2-2; TRBD2 matches 14 bases. The V gene end was trimmed by 4 bases and the J gene end by 1 base; junction bases not matched to a gene: 17. The CDR3 loop spans 22 amino acids. Germline V gene data show CDR1 as LGHNA and CDR2 as YNFKEQ. DNA for the CDR3: TGTGCCAGCAGCCCTAGTCCCTGGAGATCGGGACTAGCGGGGGTGAACACCGGGGAGCTGTTTTTT. It codes for CASSPSPWRSGLAGVNTGELFF.

This clonotype showed up many times. The chain carries TRBV15 and TRBJ2-7; D possibly corresponds to TRBD2 (5 bases). The CDR3 is 15 residues long. From germline, CDR1 is LNHNV and CDR2 YYDKDF (reference sequence). The germline V and J ends were trimmed by 0 bases and 0 bases, with 9 bases remaining between them. The CDR3 DNA is TGTGCCACCAGCAGAGATATCGGGGTCTCCTACGAGCAGTACTTC. Translated: CATSRDIGVSYEQYF.

This clonotype came up a few times. The rearrangement uses TRBV29-1 and TRBJ1-2; D is perhaps TRBD1 (6 bases). CDR1 is SQVTM, CDR2 ANQGSEA, per germline. CDR3 length: 13 amino acids. Deletions cut 3 bases from V and 4 bases from J, with 12 bases between. The CDR3 DNA is TGCAGCGTTGAGGCGGGGGCCGGCTATGGCTACACCTTC. Residues: CSVEAGAGYGYTF.

This clonotype appeared many times. The chain has TRBV15 and TRBJ2-1, with D maybe TRBD2 (6 bases). Germline CDR1 reads LNHNV; CDR2 reads YYDKDF (reference sequence). CDR3 length equals 15 residues. V was shortened by 6 bases and J by 0 bases, with 12 bases between the two germline ends. CDR3 sequence (DNA): TGTGCCACCAGTCGGGACTCAAGCTCCTACAATGAGCAGTTCTTC. The encoded protein is CATSRDSSSYNEQFF. The whole variable domain, filled in from reference TRBV15 and TRBJ2-1, reads DAMVIQNPRYQVTQFGKPVTLSCSQTLNHNVMYWYQQKSSQAPKLLFHYYDKDFNNEADTPDNFQSRRPNTSFCFLDIRSPGLGDTAMYLCATSRDSSSYNEQFFGPGTRLTVL.

In this sample, this clonotype turned up many times. The V call is TRBV7-8, the J call TRBJ1-1; tentatively, D is TRBD1 (6 bases). Per germline, CDR1 SGHVS and CDR2 FQNEAQ. V lost 1 base, J lost 10 bases, and 16 bases lay in between. The CDR3 runs 14 residues. The CDR3: CASSLDWTRGPAFF. DNA for the CDR3: TGTGCCAGCAGCTTAGATTGGACCAGGGGACCAGCTTTCTTT.

This clonotype was found many times. The chain carries TRBV12-3 or TRBV12-4 and TRBJ2-5, with D uncertain. The CDR3 has 15 amino acids. Trimming shortened V by 6 bases and J by 5 bases, and 19 bases separated the two germline ends. The CDR3 region is CASSLVPSPRETQYF. The CDR3 nucleotides read TGTGCCAGCAGCCTGGTCCCGTCCCCCAGGGAGACCCAGTACTTC.

This clonotype was found many times. The chain uses TRBV5-1 and TRBJ1-2; D uncertain. The ends were cut back, 0 bases at V and 2 bases at J, with 8 bases in the middle. Germline V gene lookup returns CDR1 SGHRS and CDR2 YFSETQ. CDR3 length: 14 residues. The CDR3 loop reads CASSLESPNYGYTF. The CDR3 nucleotides are TGCGCCAGCAGCTTGGAGTCCCCCAACTATGGCTACACCTTC.

The chain has TRBV4-3 and TRBJ2-3; 10 bases match TRBD2. Germline assignment: CDR1 LGHNA and CDR2 YSLEER. CDR3 size: 16 residues. V lost 0 bases, J lost 6 bases, and 6 bases stayed unmatched. The chain's CDR3 is CASSQEGSGGGDTQYF. CDR3 DNA sequence: TGCGCCAGCAGCCAAGAAGGCAGCGGGGGGGGGGATACGCAGTATTTT.

A few counts support this clonotype. The genes are TRBV5-1 and TRBJ2-3, with 7 bases identical to TRBD2. This CDR3 is built from 16 residues. V shed 0 bases, J shed 0 bases, and the junction held 4 bases outside the gene matches. CDR1 is SGHRS and CDR2 is YFSETQ in the germline V gene. The CDR3: CASSLVAGASTDTQYF. The CDR3 coding sequence is TGCGCCAGCAGCTTGGTGGCGGGAGCAAGCACAGATACGCAGTATTTT.